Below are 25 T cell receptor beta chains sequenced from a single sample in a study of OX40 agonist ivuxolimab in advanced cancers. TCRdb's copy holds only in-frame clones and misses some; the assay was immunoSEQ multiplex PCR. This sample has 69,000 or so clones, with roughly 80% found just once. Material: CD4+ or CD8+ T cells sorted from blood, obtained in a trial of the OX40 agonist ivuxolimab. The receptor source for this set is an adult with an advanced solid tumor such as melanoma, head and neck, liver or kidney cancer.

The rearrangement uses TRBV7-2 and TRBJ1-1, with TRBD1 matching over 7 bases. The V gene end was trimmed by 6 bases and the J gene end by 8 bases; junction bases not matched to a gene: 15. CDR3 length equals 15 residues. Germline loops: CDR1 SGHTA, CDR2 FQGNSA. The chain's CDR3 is CASRFSRDSPKEAFF. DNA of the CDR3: TGTGCCAGCAGATTCAGCCGGGACAGCCCAAAGGAAGCTTTCTTT.

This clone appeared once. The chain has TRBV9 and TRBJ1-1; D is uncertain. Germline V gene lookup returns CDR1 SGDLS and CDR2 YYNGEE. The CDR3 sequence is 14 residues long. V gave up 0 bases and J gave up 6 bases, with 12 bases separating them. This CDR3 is CASSVGARNSEAFF. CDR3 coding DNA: TGTGCCAGCAGCGTAGGGGCCAGAAACTCTGAAGCTTTCTTT.

The CDR3 sequence is CASSMQQGKGNQPQHF. CDR3 coding DNA: TGTGCCAGTAGTATGCAACAGGGTAAAGGCAATCAGCCCCAGCATTTT. The rearrangement links TRBV19 to TRBJ1-5, with a tentative D call TRBD1 (6 bases). The ends were cut back, 3 bases at V and 2 bases at J, with 14 bases in the middle. CDR3 length equals 16 residues. The germline gives CDR1 LNHDA, CDR2 SQIVND (reference sequence).

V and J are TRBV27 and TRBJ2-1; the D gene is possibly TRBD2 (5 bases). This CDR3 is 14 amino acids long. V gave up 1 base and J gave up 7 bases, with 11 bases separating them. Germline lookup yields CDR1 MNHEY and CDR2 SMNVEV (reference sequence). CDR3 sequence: CASSLLSSNNEQFF. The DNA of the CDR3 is TGTGCCAGCAGTTTATTGTCTAGCAATAATGAGCAGTTCTTC.

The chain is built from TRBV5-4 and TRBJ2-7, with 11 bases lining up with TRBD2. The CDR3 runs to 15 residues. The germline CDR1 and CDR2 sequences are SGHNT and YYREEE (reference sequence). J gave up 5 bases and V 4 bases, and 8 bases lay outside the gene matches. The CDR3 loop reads CASSLTSGRLHEQYF. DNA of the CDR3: TGTGCCAGCAGCCTAACTAGCGGGAGACTCCACGAGCAGTACTTC. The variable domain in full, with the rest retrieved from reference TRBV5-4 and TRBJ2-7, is ETGVTQSPTHLIKTRGQQVTLRCSSQSGHNTVSWYQQALGQGPQFIFQYYREEENGRGNFPPRFSGLQFPNYSSELNVNALELDDSALYLCASSLTSGRLHEQYFGPGTRLTVT.

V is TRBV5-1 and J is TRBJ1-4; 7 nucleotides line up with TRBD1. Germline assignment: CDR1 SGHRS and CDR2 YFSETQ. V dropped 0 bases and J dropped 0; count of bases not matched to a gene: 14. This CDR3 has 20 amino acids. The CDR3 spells CASSLVASRTGSATNEKLFF. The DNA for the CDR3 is TGCGCCAGCAGCTTGGTGGCCTCCAGGACAGGCTCTGCAACTAATGAAAAACTGTTTTTT.

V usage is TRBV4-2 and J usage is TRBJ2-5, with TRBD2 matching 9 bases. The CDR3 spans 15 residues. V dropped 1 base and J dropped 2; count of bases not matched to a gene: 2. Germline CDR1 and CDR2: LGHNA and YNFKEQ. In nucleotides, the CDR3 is TGTGCCAGCAGCCAAGGGGCGGGGGGGCAAGAGACCCAGTACTTC. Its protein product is CASSQGAGGQETQYF.

The CDR3: CASSPHGTSSYEQYF. For the CDR3, the DNA is TGTGCCAGCAGCCCTCACGGGACGAGCTCCTACGAGCAGTACTTC. The chain uses TRBV28 and TRBJ2-5, with D perhaps given as TRBD1 or TRBD2 (5 bases each). The tail of the sequence fits TRBJ2-7 better, so the J call may be wrong. The CDR3 is made up of 15 amino acids. Germline CDR1 MDHEN, CDR2 SYDVKM.

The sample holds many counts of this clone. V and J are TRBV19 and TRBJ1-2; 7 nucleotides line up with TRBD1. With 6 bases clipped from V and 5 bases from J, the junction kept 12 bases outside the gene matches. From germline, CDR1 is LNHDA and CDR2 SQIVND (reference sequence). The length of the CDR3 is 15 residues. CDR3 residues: CASRTQGDEPYGYTF. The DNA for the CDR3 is TGTGCCAGTAGGACTCAGGGGGACGAGCCATATGGCTACACCTTC.

The CDR3: CASRTPGLVVNEQFF. DNA for the CDR3: TGTGCCAGTAGGACCCCGGGACTAGTGGTCAATGAGCAGTTCTTC. The chain employs TRBV19 and TRBJ2-1; TRBD2 matches 8 bases. The CDR3 spans 15 residues. Germline CDR1 reads LNHDA; CDR2 reads SQIVND (reference sequence). J lost 6 bases, V lost 6 bases, and 10 bases had no gene match.

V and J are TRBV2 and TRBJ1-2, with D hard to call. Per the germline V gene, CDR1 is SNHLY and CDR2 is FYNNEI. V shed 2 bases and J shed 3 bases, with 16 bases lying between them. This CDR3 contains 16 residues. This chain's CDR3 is CASSEFIGGQDYGYTF. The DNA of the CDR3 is TGTGCCAGCAGTGAATTTATAGGAGGGCAGGACTATGGCTACACCTTC. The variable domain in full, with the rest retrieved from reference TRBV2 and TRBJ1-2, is EPEVTQTPSHQVTQMGQEVILRCVPISNHLYFYWYRQILGQKVEFLVSFYNNEISEKSEIFDDQFSVERPDGSNFTLKIRSTKLEDSAMYFCASSEFIGGQDYGYTFGSGTRLTVV.

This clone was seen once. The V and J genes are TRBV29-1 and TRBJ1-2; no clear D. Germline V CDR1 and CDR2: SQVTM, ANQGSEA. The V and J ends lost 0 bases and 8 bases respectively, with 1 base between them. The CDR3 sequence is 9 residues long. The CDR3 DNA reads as TGCAGCGTTGAAGAGGGCTACACCTTC. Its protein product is CSVEEGYTF.

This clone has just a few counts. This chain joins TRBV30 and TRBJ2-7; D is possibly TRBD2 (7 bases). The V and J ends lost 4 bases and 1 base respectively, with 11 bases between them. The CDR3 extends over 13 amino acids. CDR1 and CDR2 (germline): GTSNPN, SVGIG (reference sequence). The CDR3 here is CAWTRGASYEQYF. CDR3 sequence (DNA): TGTGCCTGGACCCGGGGGGCGTCCTACGAGCAGTACTTC.

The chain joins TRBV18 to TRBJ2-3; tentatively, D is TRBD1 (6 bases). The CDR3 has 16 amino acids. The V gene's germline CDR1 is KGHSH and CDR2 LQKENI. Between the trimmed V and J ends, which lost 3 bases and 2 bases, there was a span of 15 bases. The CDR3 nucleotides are TGTGCCAGCTCACCGGCGATCAACAGGGCCACAGATACGCAGTATTTT. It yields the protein CASSPAINRATDTQYF.

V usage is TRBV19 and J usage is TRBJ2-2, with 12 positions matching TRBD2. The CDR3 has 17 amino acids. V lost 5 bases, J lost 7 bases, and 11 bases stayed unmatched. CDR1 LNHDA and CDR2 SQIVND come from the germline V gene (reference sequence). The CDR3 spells CASSPLTSGRKGGELFF. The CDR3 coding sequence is TGTGCCAGTAGTCCCCTGACTAGCGGGAGAAAGGGCGGGGAGCTGTTTTTT.

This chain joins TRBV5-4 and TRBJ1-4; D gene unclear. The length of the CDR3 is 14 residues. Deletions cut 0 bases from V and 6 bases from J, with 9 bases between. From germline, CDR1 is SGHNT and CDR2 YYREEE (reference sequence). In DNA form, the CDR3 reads TGTGCCAGCAGCTTGGCCGGATTAGATGAAAAACTGTTTTTT. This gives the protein CASSLAGLDEKLFF. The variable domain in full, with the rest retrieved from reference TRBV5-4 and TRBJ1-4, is ETGVTQSPTHLIKTRGQQVTLRCSSQSGHNTVSWYQQALGQGPQFIFQYYREEENGRGNFPPRFSGLQFPNYSSELNVNALELDDSALYLCASSLAGLDEKLFFGSGTQLSVL.

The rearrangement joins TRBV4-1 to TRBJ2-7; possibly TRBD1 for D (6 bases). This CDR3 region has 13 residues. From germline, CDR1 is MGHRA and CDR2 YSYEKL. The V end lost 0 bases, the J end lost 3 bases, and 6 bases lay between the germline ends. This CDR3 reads CASSQDRGYEQYV. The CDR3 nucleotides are TGCGCCAGCAGCCAAGACAGGGGCTACGAGCAGTACGTC.

The CDR3 DNA is TGCAGTGCTATATTGGGAGAGACCCAGTACTTC. The encoded protein is CSAILGETQYF. V and J are TRBV20-1 and TRBJ2-5; D is unclear. The length of the CDR3 is 11 residues. Germline values: CDR1 DFQATT, CDR2 SNEGSKA (reference sequence). V dropped 4 bases and J dropped 4 bases, with 7 bases sitting between them.

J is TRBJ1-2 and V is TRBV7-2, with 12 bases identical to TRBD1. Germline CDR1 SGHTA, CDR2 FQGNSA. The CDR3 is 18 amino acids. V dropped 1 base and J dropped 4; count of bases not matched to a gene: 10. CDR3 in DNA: TGTGCCAGCAGCTTAGATAGGGACAGGGGGCTTTCTGGCTATGGCTACACCTTC. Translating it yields CASSLDRDRGLSGYGYTF.

CDR3 region: CASSPGPNVRVQYF. Written as DNA, the CDR3 is TGTGCCAGCAGCCCAGGCCCCAACGTACGGGTTCAGTACTTC. The chain recombines TRBV7-8 with TRBJ2-4; D call uncertain. V shed 5 bases and J shed 11 bases, with 19 bases lying between them. Germline-derived CDR1 and CDR2 are SGHVS and FQNEAQ. The CDR3 is made up of 14 amino acids.

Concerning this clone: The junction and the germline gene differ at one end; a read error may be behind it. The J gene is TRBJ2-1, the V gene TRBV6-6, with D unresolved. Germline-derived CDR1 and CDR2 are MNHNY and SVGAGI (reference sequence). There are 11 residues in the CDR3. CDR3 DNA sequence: TGTGCCAGCAGCGACAAGGACGATCCAGTCTTC. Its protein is CASSDKDDPVF.

In nucleotides, the CDR3 is TGTGCCAGCAGCTTAGGTTTGGCAGGGGGACCCGGGGAGCTGTTTTTT. Protein product: CASSLGLAGGPGELFF. The genes are TRBV11-2 and TRBJ2-2; TRBD1 agrees at 7 bases. Germline loops: CDR1 SGHAT, CDR2 FQNNGV. V was clipped by 1 base and J by 6 bases; unmatched bases: 8. The CDR3 is 16 amino acids. Based on the CDR3 plus reference TRBV11-2 and TRBJ2-2, the full variable domain is EAGVAQSPRYKIIEKRQSVAFWCNPISGHATLYWYQQILGQGPKLLIQFQNNGVVDDSQLPKDRFSAERLKGVDSTLKIQPAKLEDSAVYLCASSLGLAGGPGELFFGEGSRLTVL.

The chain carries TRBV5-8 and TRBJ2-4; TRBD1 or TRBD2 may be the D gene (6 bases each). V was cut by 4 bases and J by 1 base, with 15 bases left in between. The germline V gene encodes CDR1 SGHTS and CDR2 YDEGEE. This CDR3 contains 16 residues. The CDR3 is CASSAEGGLAKNIQYF. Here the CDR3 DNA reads TGTGCCAGCAGCGCCGAGGGGGGCTTGGCCAAAAACATTCAGTACTTC.

CDR3 nucleotides: TGCGCCAGCAGTCAATCGGGCACGGACGGCCACTTCACAGATAAGGCTACGCAGTATTTT. Protein: CASSQSGTDGHFTDKATQYF. This rearrangement joins TRBV23-1 to TRBJ2-3; D call uncertain. TRBV23-1 is recorded as an ORF, its role being uncertain. Trimming took 0 bases from V and 8 from J, leaving 30 bases between them. This CDR3 is built from 20 residues.

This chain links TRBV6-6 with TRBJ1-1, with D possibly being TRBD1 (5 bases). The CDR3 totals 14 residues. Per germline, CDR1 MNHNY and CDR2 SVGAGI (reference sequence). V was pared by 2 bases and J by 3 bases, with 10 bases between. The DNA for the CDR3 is TGTGCCAGCAGTTACGAGGGACGGTACACTGAAGCTTTCTTT. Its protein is CASSYEGRYTEAFF.